These 27 T cell receptor beta chains were sequenced from one sample in a study of CD8+CD57+ T cells in acquired aplastic anemia. Investigators profiled TCR beta VDJ and CDR3 from genomic DNA template. TCRdb fed the reads into MiXCR, producing one record per CDR3 protein. The sample has around 200,000 distinct CDR3 sequences; about half are singletons. Patients who underwent sequencing had shown CD8+CD57+ cell expansion by flow cytometry. The specimen sequenced was sorted CD4+, CD8+, or CD8+CD57+ T cells (not recorded which) from PBMCs. These receptors were obtained from a human donor with aplastic anemia.

Concerning this clonotype: An end of the junction differs from the germline gene, which may be a read error. The V call is TRBV25-1, the J call TRBJ1-2; TRBD1 matches 7 bases. The germline gives CDR1 MGHDK, CDR2 SYGVNS. This CDR3 region has 10 residues. CDR3 region: CASSERDSPF. The CDR3 bases are TGTGCCAGCAGTGAACGGGACAGCCCGTTC.

This clonotype has ten or more counts. Written as DNA, the CDR3 is TGTGCCAGCATGGCAGGGGGCGATGAAAAACTGTTTTTT. Its protein is CASMAGGDEKLFF. The genes are TRBV2 and TRBJ1-4; 8 nucleotides agree with TRBD1. The germline gives CDR1 SNHLY, CDR2 FYNNEI. V trimming: 7 bases; J trimming: 6 bases; junction bases outside the gene matches: 4. The CDR3 loop spans 13 amino acids.

The V call is TRBV25-1, the J call TRBJ2-1; 10 positions agree with TRBD1. CDR3 length: 14 residues. V dropped 4 bases and J dropped 10; count of bases not matched to a gene: 7. Germline V gives CDR1 MGHDK, CDR2 SYGVNS. For the CDR3, the DNA is TGTGCCAGCAGTGTGGGACAGGGGAAGGGCGAGCAGTTCTTC. Its protein is CASSVGQGKGEQFF.

Remarks on this clonotype: Just one base apart from a much larger clone, this may be a read error. Likely a read error: the CDR3 ends without its conserved phenylalanine or tryptophan. This chain joins TRBV5-1 and TRBJ2-7, with TRBD1 identical over 10 bases. CDR1 is SGHRS and CDR2 is YFSETQ in the germline V gene. CDR3 size: 14 residues. V shed 5 bases, J shed 6 bases, and the junction held 8 bases outside the gene matches. The CDR3 DNA sequence: TGCGCCAGCAGTCCCGGACGGACAGGGGGCGAGCAGTACCTC. Its protein is CASSPGRTGGEQYL.

The chain employs TRBV10-3 and TRBJ2-5; 12 bases are shared with TRBD1. The CDR3 loop spans 14 amino acids. V dropped 6 bases and J dropped 5; count of bases not matched to a gene: 4. Germline-derived CDR1 and CDR2 are ENHRY and SYGVKD. CDR3 residues: CAISGTGGQETQYF. The CDR3 coding sequence is TGTGCCATCAGCGGGACAGGGGGCCAGGAGACCCAGTACTTC.

This clonotype was seen just once. A much larger clone lies a single base off, so this may be a read error. The chain has TRBV6-4 and TRBJ2-6; D is perhaps TRBD1 (6 bases). Germline-derived CDR1 and CDR2 are MRHNA and SNTAGT. There are 17 residues in the CDR3. V dropped 8 bases and J dropped 0 bases, with 17 bases sitting between them. CDR3 in DNA: TGTGCCAGCGGGAAGGACAGTCTCCGCTCTGGGGCCAACGTCCTGACTTTC. The encoded protein is CASGKDSLRSGANVLTF.

As to this clonotype: A much larger clone lies one base from this, so it may be a read error. The chain couples TRBV9 to TRBJ1-3; 12 nucleotides agree with TRBD1. CDR1 is SGDLS and CDR2 is YYNGEE in the germline V gene. The CDR3 sequence is 17 residues long. The CDR3 region is CANSVGIGTGGGNTIYF. The CDR3 coding sequence is TGTGCCAACAGCGTAGGAATAGGGACAGGGGGCGGAAACACCATATATTTT.

This sequence joins TRBV25-1 and TRBJ1-1; no clear D. Trimming left V 3 bases short and J 1 base short, with 9 bases between. The CDR3 has 14 residues. Germline assignment: CDR1 MGHDK and CDR2 SYGVNS. The CDR3 DNA reads as TGTGCCAGCAGTGAGCATGGTTGGAACACTGAAGCTTTCTTT. Its protein is CASSEHGWNTEAFF.

This clonotype has a count of ten or more. This chain links TRBV20-1 with TRBJ1-1, with D hard to call. This CDR3 comprises 15 residues. CDR1 DFQATT and CDR2 SNEGSKA come from the germline V gene (reference sequence). V was cut by 0 bases and J by 0 bases, with 11 bases left in between. CDR3 sequence (DNA): TGCAGTGCTAGAGAAGCGGCAGCCGTGAACACTGAAGCTTTCTTT. Residues: CSAREAAAVNTEAFF.

The gene calls are TRBV11-3 and TRBJ1-1; TRBD1 might be the D (5 bases). V was clipped by 0 bases and J by 5 bases, with 7 bases between them. Germline CDR1 is SGHNT and CDR2 is YENEEA. This CDR3 is built from 13 residues. The DNA for the CDR3 is TGTGCCAGCAGCTTAGAGGGGGGAACTGAAGCTTTCTTT. This translates into CASSLEGGTEAFF.

The chain links TRBV29-1 to TRBJ1-2; 8 bases match TRBD1. Germline CDR1 reads SQVTM; CDR2 reads ANQGSEA. This CDR3 has 14 amino acids. The trim removed 4 bases at V and 8 bases at J, leaving 12 bases unmatched. CDR3 nucleotide sequence: TGCAGCGTTGCCCGAGACAGGGGAAAAGAGGGCTACACCTTC. Its protein product is CSVARDRGKEGYTF.

This clonotype was counted a single time. This may come from a read error, since a much larger clone is one base off. The chain couples TRBV18 to TRBJ1-2; D might be TRBD1 (5 bases). This CDR3 region has 15 residues. Germline CDR1 is KGHSH and CDR2 is LQKENI. In nucleotides, the CDR3 is TGTGCCAGCTCTATAGACCGGGACCCCGGGTATGGCCACACCTTC. This codes for CASSIDRDPGYGHTF.

This clonotype showed up just once. The chain uses TRBV4-3 and TRBJ2-7, with unresolved D. Germline V gene lookup returns CDR1 LGHNA and CDR2 YSLEER. The CDR3 totals 15 residues. The V end lost 4 bases, the J end lost 0 bases, and 13 bases lay between the germline ends. In DNA form, the CDR3 reads TGCGCCAGCAGCCTCCACACAACCCACTCCTACGAGCAGTACTTC. Residues: CASSLHTTHSYEQYF.

Worth noting for this clonotype: The junction shows a germline mismatch at one end, possibly a read error. The rearrangement uses TRBV11-3 and TRBJ1-3, with a possible D match to TRBD1 (5 bases). Germline lookup yields CDR1 SGHNT and CDR2 YENEEA. The CDR3 runs to 15 residues. The CDR3 spells CVSSLTQEAGNTIYF. The CDR3 bases are TGTGTCAGCAGTTTGACACAGGAGGCTGGAAACACCATATATTTT.

The gene calls are TRBV7-2 and TRBJ2-3; TRBD2 agrees at 9 bases. Germline V lookup: CDR1 SGHTA, CDR2 FQGNSA. V trimming: 2 bases; J trimming: 4 bases; junction bases outside the gene matches: 10. This CDR3 contains 17 residues. The CDR3 DNA sequence: TGTGCCAGCAGCTTAAATGGCGGGGGGGCCGACGCAGATACGCAGTATTTT. Its protein is CASSLNGGGADADTQYF.

This clonotype was recorded at least ten times. The V call is TRBV15, the J call TRBJ1-3; D call uncertain. The CDR3 runs 18 residues. From germline, CDR1 is LNHNV and CDR2 YYDKDF (reference sequence). V was cut by 5 bases and J by 0 bases, with 20 bases left in between. The CDR3 DNA reads TGTGCCACCAGCCCTCCCGGGAGGGCCGCCCTCTCTGGAAACACCATATATTTT. As protein: CATSPPGRAALSGNTIYF.

About this clonotype: A junction boundary mismatches the germline segment, possibly from a read error. The chain's CDR3 is CASSLNSQFFLNTEAFF. CDR3 in DNA: TGTGCCAGCAGTTTAAACAGCCAATTCTTTTTGAACACTGAAGCTTTCTTT. The V call is TRBV10-3, the J call TRBJ1-1; D is undetermined. CDR1 and CDR2 (germline): ENHRY, SYGVKD. The CDR3 is 17 amino acids.

This chain joins TRBV6-5 and TRBJ1-2, with a tentative D call TRBD1 (5 bases). Germline CDR1 and CDR2: MNHEY and SVGAGI. The CDR3 extends over 15 amino acids. V dropped 7 bases and J dropped 2 bases, with 17 bases sitting between them. CDR3 DNA sequence: TGTGCCAGCAACGACCGGGGGGTTTGGAACTATGGCTACACCTTC. Amino acid sequence: CASNDRGVWNYGYTF.

In regard to this clonotype: Being one base from a much bigger clone, this may be a read error. The chain couples TRBV9 to TRBJ1-1; D ambiguous. The V and J ends lost 0 bases and 2 bases respectively, with 14 bases between them. The CDR3 runs 16 residues. The germline V gene encodes CDR1 SGDLS and CDR2 YYNGEE. DNA for the CDR3: TGTGCCAGCAGCGTAGGACGACATACCTTAAACACTGAAGCTTTCTTT. Protein product: CASSVGRHTLNTEAFF.

The chain uses TRBV12-3 or TRBV12-4 and TRBJ1-2; maybe TRBD1 (5 bases). The CDR3 totals 15 residues. Trimming took 5 bases from V and 6 from J, leaving 19 bases between them. The CDR3 loop is CASSEIAGKGDGYTF. CDR3 coding DNA: TGTGCCAGCAGTGAAATCGCAGGGAAGGGAGATGGCTACACCTTC.

With regard to this clonotype: This may come from a read error, since a much larger clone is one base off. This chain connects TRBV6-5 to TRBJ2-7; 9 nucleotides match TRBD1. CDR3 size: 12 residues. Germline V gene data show CDR1 as MNHEY and CDR2 as SVGAGI. This chain's CDR3 is CAAGQGHNEQYF. CDR3 nucleotides: TGTGCAGCGGGACAGGGCCACAATGAGCAGTACTTC.

V gene TRBV7-3 combines with J gene TRBJ1-6; TRBD1 aligns across 10 bases. The trim removed 5 bases at V and 4 bases at J, leaving 5 bases unmatched. Looked up from germline, CDR1 is SGHTA and CDR2 is FQGTGA. This CDR3 is 16 amino acids long. The CDR3 is CASSARDRGYNSPLHF. CDR3 sequence (DNA): TGTGCCAGCAGCGCCAGGGACAGGGGATATAATTCACCCCTCCACTTT.

Comments on this clonotype: A read error may explain this, as a much larger clone is one base away. The genes are TRBV6-6 and TRBJ1-4; TRBD1 matches 8 bases. This CDR3 is 14 amino acids long. The germline gives CDR1 MNHNY, CDR2 SVGAGI (reference sequence). CDR3 bases: TGTGCCAGCAGTGAACAGGGGGAATATGAAGAACTGTTTTTT. Its translation is CASSEQGEYEELFF.

The V gene is TRBV20-1, the J gene TRBJ2-1; 7 bases match TRBD2. V was pared by 4 bases and J by 7 bases, with 13 bases of the junction left unmatched. The CDR3 has 15 residues. The germline V gene has CDR1 DFQATT and CDR2 SNEGSKA (reference sequence). Here the CDR3 reads CSATTSAHKGNEQFF. CDR3 in DNA: TGCAGTGCTACTACTAGCGCCCACAAGGGAAATGAGCAGTTCTTC.

The chain has TRBV19 and TRBJ2-6; no clear D. Germline CDR1 LNHDA, CDR2 SQIVND (reference sequence). This CDR3 contains 13 residues. With 7 bases removed from V and 1 base from J, the gap between germline ends came to 5 bases. The CDR3 DNA follows: TGTGCCAGTACGGATTCTGGGGCCAACGTCCTGACTTTC. Translation gives CASTDSGANVLTF.

This clonotype was counted ten times or more. The chain joins TRBV14 to TRBJ1-6, with 7 bases matching TRBD1. After removal of 1 base from V and 5 bases from J, the junction contained 8 bases not matched to a gene. The CDR3 length is 17 residues. From germline, CDR1 is SGHDN and CDR2 FVKESK. CDR3 sequence (DNA): TGTGCCAGCAGCCAAGGGGGACAGTTAAGGCATAATTCACCCCTCCACTTT. Amino acid sequence: CASSQGGQLRHNSPLHF.

About this clonotype: A much larger clone is a single base away; this may be a read error. The V call is TRBV6-1, the J call TRBJ2-5; D perhaps matches TRBD1 (7 bases). The CDR3 has 17 residues. Per germline, CDR1 MNHNS and CDR2 SASEGT. CDR3 loop: CASSYGRDREGGETLYF. Written as DNA, the CDR3 is TGTGCCAGCAGTTACGGAAGGGACAGAGAGGGAGGTGAGACCCTGTACTTC.